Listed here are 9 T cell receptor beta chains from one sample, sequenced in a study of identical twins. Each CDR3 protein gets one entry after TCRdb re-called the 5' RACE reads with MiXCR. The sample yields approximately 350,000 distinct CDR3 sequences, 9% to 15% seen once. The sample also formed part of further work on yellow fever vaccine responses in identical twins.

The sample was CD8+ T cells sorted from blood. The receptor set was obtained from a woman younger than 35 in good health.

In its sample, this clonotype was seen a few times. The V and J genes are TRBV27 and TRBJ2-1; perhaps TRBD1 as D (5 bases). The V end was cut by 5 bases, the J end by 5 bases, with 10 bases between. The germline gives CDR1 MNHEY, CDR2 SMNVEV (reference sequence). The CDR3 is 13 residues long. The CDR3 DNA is TGTGCCAGCAGTGCAGACAGTCACAATGAGCAGTTCTTC. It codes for CASSADSHNEQFF.

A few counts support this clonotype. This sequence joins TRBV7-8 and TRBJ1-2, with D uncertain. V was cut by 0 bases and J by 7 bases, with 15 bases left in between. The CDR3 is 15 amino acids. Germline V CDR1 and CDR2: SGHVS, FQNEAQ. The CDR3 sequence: CASSLAPAVYAGYTF. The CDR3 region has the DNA TGTGCCAGCAGCTTAGCGCCGGCAGTCTATGCTGGCTACACCTTC.

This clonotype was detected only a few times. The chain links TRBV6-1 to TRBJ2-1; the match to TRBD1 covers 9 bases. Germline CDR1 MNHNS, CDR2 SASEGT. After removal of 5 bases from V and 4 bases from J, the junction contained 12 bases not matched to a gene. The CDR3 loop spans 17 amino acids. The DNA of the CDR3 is TGTGCCAGCAGTCTTGGGACAGGGTACAAACAGTACAATGAGCAGTTCTTC. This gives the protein CASSLGTGYKQYNEQFF.

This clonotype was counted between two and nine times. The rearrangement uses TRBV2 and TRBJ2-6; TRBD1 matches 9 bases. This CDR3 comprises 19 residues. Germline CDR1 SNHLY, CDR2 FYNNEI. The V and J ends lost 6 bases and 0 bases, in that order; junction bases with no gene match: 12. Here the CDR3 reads CASSANTGTGSSGANVLTF. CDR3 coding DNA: TGTGCCAGCAGCGCAAACACCGGGACAGGGAGCTCTGGGGCCAACGTCCTGACTTTC.

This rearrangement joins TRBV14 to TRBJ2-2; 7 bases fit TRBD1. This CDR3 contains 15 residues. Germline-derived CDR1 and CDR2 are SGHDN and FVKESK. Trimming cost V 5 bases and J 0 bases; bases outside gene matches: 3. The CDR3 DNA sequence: TGTGCCAGCAGCAACAGGGGCGCGAACACCGGGGAGCTGTTTTTT. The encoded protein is CASSNRGANTGELFF.

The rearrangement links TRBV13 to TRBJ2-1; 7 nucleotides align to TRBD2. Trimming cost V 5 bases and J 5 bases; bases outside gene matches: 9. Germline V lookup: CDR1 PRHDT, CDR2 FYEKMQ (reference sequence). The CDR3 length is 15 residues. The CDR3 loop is CASSGRAGKDNEQFF. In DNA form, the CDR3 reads TGTGCCAGCAGCGGACGAGCGGGAAAGGACAATGAGCAGTTCTTC.

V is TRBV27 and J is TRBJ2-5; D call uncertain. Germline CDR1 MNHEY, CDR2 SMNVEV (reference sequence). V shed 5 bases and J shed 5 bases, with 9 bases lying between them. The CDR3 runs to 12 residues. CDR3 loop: CASSGVGETQYF. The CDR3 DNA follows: TGTGCCAGCAGTGGGGTGGGGGAGACCCAGTACTTC.

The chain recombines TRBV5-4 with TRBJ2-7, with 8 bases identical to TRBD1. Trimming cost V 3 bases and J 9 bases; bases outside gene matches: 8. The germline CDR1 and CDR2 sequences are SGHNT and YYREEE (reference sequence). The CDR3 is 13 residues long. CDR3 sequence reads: CASSSGTGPRQYF. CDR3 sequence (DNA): TGTGCCAGCAGCTCAGGGACAGGCCCGCGGCAGTACTTC.

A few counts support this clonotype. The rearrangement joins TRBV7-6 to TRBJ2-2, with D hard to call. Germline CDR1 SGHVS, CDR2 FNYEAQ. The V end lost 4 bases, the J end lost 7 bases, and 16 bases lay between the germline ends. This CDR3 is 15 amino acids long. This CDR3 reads CASSSLSGGGGELFF. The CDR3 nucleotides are TGTGCCAGCAGCTCTCTTTCGGGCGGTGGCGGGGAGCTGTTTTTT.